These 12 T cell receptor beta chains originate from one sample sequenced in a study of shared clonotypes between healthy human individuals. Method: immunoSEQ multiplex PCR; TCRdb's copy keeps in-frame clones and lacks some. The table shows about 1,900,000 clones, with approximately 94% occurring only once. The naive CD8 subset, CD45RO-negative cells positively selected for CCR7, excluded terminally differentiated effector memory CD45RA+ cells. The sequencing sample was made of naive CD8+ T cells sorted from blood. The receptor source for this set is a man between 18 and 29 years old in good health.

The chain has TRBV6-5 and TRBJ2-7; 8 bases line up with TRBD1. With V trimmed by 6 bases and J by 6 bases, 10 bases remained unmatched. Germline V gene lookup returns CDR1 MNHEY and CDR2 SVGAGI. This CDR3 spans 14 amino acids. In DNA form, the CDR3 reads TGTGCCAGCAGGGCGGGGCAGGGGGCTTCCGAGCAGTACTTC. This translates into CASRAGQGASEQYF.

The table lists this clone with a count of one. The chain recombines TRBV13 with TRBJ2-7; 12 nucleotides agree with TRBD2. Germline V gene sequence: CDR1 PRHDT, CDR2 FYEKMQ (reference sequence). J gave up 6 bases and V 5 bases, and 8 bases lay outside the gene matches. There are 15 residues in the CDR3. This CDR3 reads CASSPGLAGFGEQYF. The DNA for the CDR3 is TGTGCCAGCAGCCCCGGACTAGCGGGATTCGGCGAGCAGTACTTC.

The chain is built from TRBV7-9 and TRBJ2-1, with D unclear. Between the trimmed V and J ends, which lost 3 bases and 7 bases, there was a span of 10 bases. Germline loops: CDR1 SEHNR, CDR2 FQNEAQ (reference sequence). This CDR3 has 13 amino acids. DNA for the CDR3: TGTGCCAGCAGCTTCACTCAGGCGAATGAGCAGTTCTTC. Translating it yields CASSFTQANEQFF.

This clone is a singleton in its sample. Different DNA sequences within this sample yield the same CDR3. This chain connects TRBV7-9 to TRBJ2-7, with TRBD1 identical over 9 bases. The CDR3 runs to 14 residues. V dropped 4 bases and J dropped 3; count of bases not matched to a gene: 4. CDR1 and CDR2 (germline): SEHNR, FQNEAQ (reference sequence). The CDR3 sequence is CASSYPGQGYEQYF. DNA for the CDR3: TGTGCCAGCAGCTACCCGGGACAGGGCTACGAGCAGTACTTC.

In DNA form, the CDR3 reads TGTGCCAGCAGCGTAGGACGGCAGGCGTCCTACGAGCAGTACTTC. Translation gives CASSVGRQASYEQYF. V gene TRBV9 combines with J gene TRBJ2-7; D not resolved. Germline CDR1 reads SGDLS; CDR2 reads YYNGEE. The CDR3 sequence is 15 residues long. Trimming cost V 0 bases and J 1 base, with 11 bases left between them.

The chain joins TRBV9 to TRBJ2-1, with 9 nucleotides matching TRBD2. V was pared by 3 bases and J by 6 bases, with 1 base of the junction left unmatched. Per germline, CDR1 SGDLS and CDR2 YYNGEE. The length of the CDR3 is 13 residues. The CDR3: CASSGGLANEQFF. DNA of the CDR3: TGTGCCAGCAGCGGGGGACTAGCCAATGAGCAGTTCTTC.

The gene calls are TRBV6-5 and TRBJ2-1, with a possible D match to TRBD1 (5 bases). Germline-derived CDR1 and CDR2 are MNHEY and SVGAGI. The CDR3 covers 15 residues. Trimming cost V 6 bases and J 1 base, with 13 bases left between them. CDR3 bases: TGTGCCAGCAGCGCCGACCAGGGATCCTACAATGAGCAGTTCTTC. Its protein is CASSADQGSYNEQFF.

The rearrangement links TRBV19 to TRBJ2-5; D unresolved. This CDR3 is 16 amino acids long. Germline CDR1 LNHDA, CDR2 SQIVND (reference sequence). V lost 2 bases, J lost 3 bases, and 16 bases lay in between. The CDR3 nucleotides are TGTGCCAGTAGTATATATCTGGAATTCGGCGAAGAGACCCAGTACTTC. Translated: CASSIYLEFGEETQYF. The whole variable domain, remainder taken from reference TRBV19 and TRBJ2-5, is DGGITQSPKYLFRKEGQNVTLSCEQNLNHDAMYWYRQDPGQGLRLIYYSQIVNDFQKGDIAEGYSVSREKKESFPLTVTSAQKNPTAFYLCASSIYLEFGEETQYFGPGTRLLVL.

This sequence joins TRBV5-6 and TRBJ1-2, with D uncertain. Trimming cost V 0 bases and J 5 bases, with 11 bases left between them. CDR3 length equals 14 residues. Germline loops: CDR1 SGHDT, CDR2 YYEEEE. CDR3 sequence reads: CASSLGASGYGYTF. The CDR3 DNA sequence: TGTGCCAGCAGCTTGGGGGCTTCGGGGTATGGCTACACCTTC.

The chain carries TRBV27 and TRBJ2-5; TRBD2 is a possible D gene (6 bases). Germline V gene data show CDR1 as MNHEY and CDR2 as SMNVEV (reference sequence). CDR3 size: 16 residues. Trimming shortened V by 5 bases and J by 1 base, and 17 bases separated the two germline ends. The CDR3: CASSPVLVSGQETQYF. The CDR3 DNA reads as TGTGCCAGCAGTCCAGTACTAGTTAGCGGCCAAGAGACCCAGTACTTC.

The rearrangement links TRBV29-1 to TRBJ2-7, with D perhaps TRBD1 (6 bases). The CDR3 covers 13 residues. The ends were cut back, 2 bases at V and 4 bases at J, with 12 bases in the middle. The germline V gene encodes CDR1 SQVTM and CDR2 ANQGSEA. The CDR3 is CSVETGLGYEQYF. The DNA of the CDR3 is TGCAGCGTTGAAACAGGGCTAGGTTACGAGCAGTACTTC.

The rearrangement links TRBV9 to TRBJ1-1, with TRBD1 matching 9 bases. V shed 3 bases and J 4 bases; nucleotides not matched to a gene: 7. The germline V gene encodes CDR1 SGDLS and CDR2 YYNGEE. This CDR3 has 15 amino acids. The CDR3 region is CASSATGGAGTEAFF. The CDR3 bases are TGTGCCAGCAGCGCCACAGGGGGCGCGGGCACTGAAGCTTTCTTT. Looking up the rest from reference TRBV9 and TRBJ1-1 gives the full variable domain: DSGVTQTPKHLITATGQRVTLRCSPRSGDLSVYWYQQSLDQGLQFLIQYYNGEERAKGNILERFSAQQFPDLHSELNLSSLELGDSALYFCASSATGGAGTEAFFGQGTRLTVV.